This T cell receptor beta chain was found in a study of shared clonotypes between healthy human individuals. General study findings and limits: Against clonotypes common to all four donors, non-shared ones had lower generation probabilities. Collection of samples was limited to blood; tissue repertoires likely differ.

To note about this clone: Its antigen is not known.

Using immunoSEQ multiplex PCR, the repertoire was profiled, and TCRdb retains in-frame clones only, with some absent. The sample holds some 2.1 million clones, approximately 92% seen once. Naivety among CD8 cells was defined by CD45RO negativity and positive CCR7 selection, thereby excluding terminally differentiated effector memory CD45RA+ cells. Each sample came from a Caucasian adult donor living in Nashville, Tennessee. This CDR3 has 17 residues. The junction had 7 bases not matched to a gene; V was cut back by 1 base and J by 0 bases. Germline V CDR1 and CDR2: SGHVS, FNYEAQ. The specimen was naive CD8+ T cells from PBMCs. The TCR comes from a man aged 18 to 29 in good health. Some clones in this sample may be carry-over from other donors' samples. The rearrangement joins TRBV7-6 to TRBJ2-5, with TRBD2 identical over 8 bases. In DNA, the CDR3 is TGTGCCAGCAGCTTAGTTCTAGCGGGCTGGTACCAAGAGACCCAGTACTTC. This gives the protein CASSLVLAGWYQETQYF.